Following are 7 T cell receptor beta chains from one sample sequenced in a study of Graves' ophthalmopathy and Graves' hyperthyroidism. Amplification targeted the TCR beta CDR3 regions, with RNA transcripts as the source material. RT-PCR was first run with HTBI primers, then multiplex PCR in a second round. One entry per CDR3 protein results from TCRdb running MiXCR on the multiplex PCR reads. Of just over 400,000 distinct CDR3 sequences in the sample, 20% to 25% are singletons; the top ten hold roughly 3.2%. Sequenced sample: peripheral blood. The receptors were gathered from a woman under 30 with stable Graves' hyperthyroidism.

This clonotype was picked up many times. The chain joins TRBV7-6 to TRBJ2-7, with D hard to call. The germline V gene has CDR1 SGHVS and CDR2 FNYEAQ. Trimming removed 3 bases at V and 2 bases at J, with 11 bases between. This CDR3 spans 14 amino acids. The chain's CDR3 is CASSLTPLAYEQYF. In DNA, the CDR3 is TGTGCCAGCAGCTTGACGCCCCTTGCCTACGAGCAGTACTTC.

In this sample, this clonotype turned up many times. This CDR3 reads CASSIDLATHQPQHF. DNA for the CDR3: TGTGCCAGTAGTATAGATCTTGCAACCCATCAGCCCCAGCATTTT. This chain uses TRBV19 with TRBJ1-5; D unclear. The length of the CDR3 is 15 residues. Trimming pared 0 bases from V and 5 bases from J, leaving 11 bases between. The germline V gene has CDR1 LNHDA and CDR2 SQIVND (reference sequence).

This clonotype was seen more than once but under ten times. CDR3 in amino acids: CASSSRVAGAYEQYF. In nucleotides, the CDR3 is TGCGCCAGCAGCTCCCGGGTAGCGGGAGCGTACGAGCAGTACTTC. The rearrangement links TRBV4-1 to TRBJ2-7; 9 bases are shared with TRBD2. This CDR3 has 15 amino acids. V gave up 5 bases and J gave up 4 bases; unmatched junction bases: 9. Germline CDR1 MGHRA, CDR2 YSYEKL.

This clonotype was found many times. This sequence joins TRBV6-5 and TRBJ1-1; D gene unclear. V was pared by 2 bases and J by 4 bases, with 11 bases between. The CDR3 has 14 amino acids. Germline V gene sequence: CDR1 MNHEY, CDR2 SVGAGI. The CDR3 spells CASSYARKGTEAFF. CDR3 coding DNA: TGTGCCAGCAGTTACGCTCGGAAAGGCACTGAAGCTTTCTTT.

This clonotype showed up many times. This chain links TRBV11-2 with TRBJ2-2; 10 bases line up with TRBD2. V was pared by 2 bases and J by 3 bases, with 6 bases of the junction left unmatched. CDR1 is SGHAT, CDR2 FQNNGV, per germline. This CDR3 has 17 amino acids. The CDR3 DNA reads TGTGCCAGCAGCTTATTAAGGCTAGCGGGGGACACCGGGGAGCTGTTTTTT. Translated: CASSLLRLAGDTGELFF.

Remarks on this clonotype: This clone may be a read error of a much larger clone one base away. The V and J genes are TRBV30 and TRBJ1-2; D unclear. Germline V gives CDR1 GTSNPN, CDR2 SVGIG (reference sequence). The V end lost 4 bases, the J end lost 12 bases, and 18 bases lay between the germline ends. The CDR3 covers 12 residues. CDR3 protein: CAWNVVGRAHTF. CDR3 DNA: TGTGCCTGGAATGTAGTAGGAAGGGCCCACACCTTC. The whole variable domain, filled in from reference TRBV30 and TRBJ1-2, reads SQTIHQWPATLVQPVGSPLSLECTVEGTSNPNLYWYRQAAGRGLQLLFYSVGIGQISSEVPQNLSASRPQDRQFILSSKKLLLSDSGFYLCAWNVVGRAHTFGSGTRLTVV.

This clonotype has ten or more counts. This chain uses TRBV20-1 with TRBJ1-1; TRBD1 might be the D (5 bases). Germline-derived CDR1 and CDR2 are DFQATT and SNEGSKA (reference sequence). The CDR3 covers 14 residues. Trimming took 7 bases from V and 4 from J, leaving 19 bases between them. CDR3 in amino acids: CSVPHGGVPTEAFF. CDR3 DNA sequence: TGCAGTGTCCCCCATGGGGGGGTACCCACTGAAGCTTTCTTT.